A selection of T cell receptor beta chains follows, all from one sample in a study of T cells in Graves' hyperthyroidism and ophthalmopathy. TCRdb reanalysed the multiplex PCR reads using MiXCR and keeps one entry per CDR3 protein. The sample comprises some 720,000 distinct CDR3 sequences, approximately 16% of which are singletons, and approximately 8.4% rests with the top ten. The sample taken for sequencing was blood. All receptors derive from a man aged 18 to 29 with Graves' hyperthyroidism. Each CDR3 is given without its conserved first and last residue.

>TRBV3-1
ASSQALAGGTDTQY
>TRBV20-1
SAPAVPDTQY
>TRBV28
ASSGHSGVGYGYT
>TRBV7-9
ASTMADDTQY
>TRBV7-9
ASSHNRGADETQY
>TRBV5-1
ASSLERTGGLTEAF
>TRBV7-2
ASSKRRGTDTQY
>TRBV18
ASSRGGQENYEQY
>TRBV5-1
ASSAGTATYEQY
>TRBV19
ASSISLFWYNTEAF
>TRBV20-1
SGGRIDTQY
>TRBV6-2/TRBV6-3
ASSQQGTNEKLF
>TRBV2
ASSESVRGKY
>TRBV18
ASSPARSNTQY
>TRBV28
ASSLGPPNEQF
>TRBV2
ASSELLAGRTYEQY
>TRBV20-1
SARYGGLTQY
>TRBV20-1
SAMMTSGGSYNEQF
>TRBV29-1
SVGGTSGINNEQF
>TRBV7-9
ASSAPRFLTDTQY
>TRBV6-1
ASSVIAGGQSTYNEQF
>TRBV6-2/TRBV6-3
ASSSRWSTEAF
>TRBV7-2
ASSLDRTGRETQY
>TRBV9
ASSLRQGAGTDTQY
>TRBV6-2/TRBV6-3
ASSYLRLAGAPTDTQY
>TRBV11-3
ASSLLGLDTDTQY
>TRBV12-3/TRBV12-4
ASSSPGGNTGELF
>TRBV9
ASSVGIAGGETQY
>TRBV2
ASRNWGQGGIETQY
>TRBV15
ATSRPFADEQY
>TRBV20-1
SASGLTDNEQF